This T cell receptor (beta chain) emerged from a study of T cell clusters in autoimmune cytopenias. TRB was amplified from approximately 250 ng of peripheral blood genomic DNA per sample. CDR1 is SGHVS and CDR2 is FNYEAQ in the germline V gene. The CDR3 has 13 amino acids. One tube held mixed TRB-A and TRB-B primer pools for touch-down PCR. TCRdb reanalyzed the multiplex PCR reads and collapses them to one entry per CDR3 protein, without DNA. The specimen's table records more than 5,000 distinct CDR3 sequences. The sample also formed part of further work on T cell repertoires in aging, cancer and after chemotherapy. That publication notes: Clear clonal overlap appeared across healthy donor samples taken over several months to years. These repertoire data do not allow conclusions about immunological memory after chemotherapy.

The receptor was isolated from a human donor in good health. The chain carries TRBV7-6 and TRBJ2-5. The specimen was peripheral blood. The CDR3 reads CASSFSRQETQYF.